This T cell receptor beta chain was documented in a study of chemoradiotherapy in HPV16-positive cancers (dated by TCRdb to between 2021 and 2023). For the study in its entirety: Candidate HPV-specific T-cell clones and common TCR motifs were defined by functional T-cell assays performed on cells from a couple of HPV16-positive patients. Whether T-cell immunity against the HPV oncoproteins E6 and E7 changes during chemoradiotherapy and whether survival is affected by this immunity were examined in the study. The candidate HPV-specific TCRs and motifs were then tracked in TCR repertoires from roughly 86 patients with HPV-related cancers.

The library came from the immunoSEQ multiplex PCR assay. In its TCRdb copy, this immuneACCESS table keeps in-frame sequences only and misses some clones. Where compared with another copy, unresolved V genes explain less than half of these, and the others have no known cause. Across this sample there are over 10,000 clones, with 75% to 85% seen only once. In total, the top ten clones hold about 2.2% of the sample. Repertoires were sampled multiple times during chemoradiotherapy, which allowed clonal expansion in the tumor microenvironment to be followed. In the case of this clone: Its antigen is not yet known. Base qualities were left out, and no much larger clone turns up one base away.

The investigation overall reported the following: Expansion of candidate HPV-specific clones and E7-related TCR motifs was observed in the tumor microenvironment during treatment, whereas no such expansion was observed for non-HPV-specific T cells. The survival association was reported for HPV16-positive patients, and the functional definition of HPV-specific T cells was derived from only two HPV16-positive patients. In HPV16-positive patients, expansion of HPV-responsive T cells during chemoradiotherapy was found to be associated with improved recurrence-free survival.

The CDR3 sequence holds 14 residues, the cysteine and phenylalanine included. This entry keeps only the CDR3 DNA: 42 bases, framed from base 1. V has 3 bases trimmed and J has 9 bases trimmed; junction bases matching no gene number 9. For CDR1 and CDR2, the germline V gene lists MRHNA and SNTAGT. The clonotype originates from a human donor with HPV-associated anogenital cancer. Specimen collection occurred from a patient who underwent chemoradiotherapy. Rearrangement joined TRBV6-4 to TRBJ1-2; 8 middle bases align to TRBD1. The CDR3 loop reads CASSDTQGTGSYTF. The nucleotide sequence reads as follows: TGTGCCAGCAGTGATACTCAAGGGACAGGAAGCTACACCTTC.